This TCR beta chain was obtained from a study of T cell clones after liver transplantation. Broader study findings: Migration into the graft, not deletion, may explain lost graft donor-reactive T cells.

Remarks on this clone: The antigen is unknown. One junction end disagrees with the germline gene, perhaps due to a read error.

CDR1 and CDR2 (germline): MNHNS, SASEGT. This CDR3 comprises 15 residues. Profiling relied on immunoSEQ multiplex PCR, and the TCRdb table lists in-frame clones only, not all of them. This table has over 55,000 clones, around three quarters appearing once. This TCR derives from a human patient who received a liver transplant. The T cells may partly be graft donor cells. The chain uses TRBV6-1 and TRBJ2-7, with TRBD2 matching over 8 bases. The source was CD4+ T cells from blood, collected at the roughly 16-month timepoint. The CDR3 spells CASSEAASGGALGDF. Here the CDR3 DNA reads TGTGCCAGCAGTGAAGCGGCCAGCGGGGGTGCGCTTGGAGACTTC.